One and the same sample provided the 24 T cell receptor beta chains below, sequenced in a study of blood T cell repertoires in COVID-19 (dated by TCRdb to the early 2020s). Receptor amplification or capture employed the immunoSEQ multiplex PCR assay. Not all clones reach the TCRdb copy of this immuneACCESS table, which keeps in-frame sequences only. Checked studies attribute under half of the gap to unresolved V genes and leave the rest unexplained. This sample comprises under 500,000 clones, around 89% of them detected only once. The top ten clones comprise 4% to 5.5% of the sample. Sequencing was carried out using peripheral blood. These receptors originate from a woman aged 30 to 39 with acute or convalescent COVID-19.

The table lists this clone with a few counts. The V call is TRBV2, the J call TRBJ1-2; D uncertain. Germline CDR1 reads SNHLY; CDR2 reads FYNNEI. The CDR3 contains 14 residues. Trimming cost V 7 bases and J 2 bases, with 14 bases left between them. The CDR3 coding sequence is TGTGCCAGCAAGGAACAGTCTTTGAACTATGGCTACACCTTC. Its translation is CASKEQSLNYGYTF.

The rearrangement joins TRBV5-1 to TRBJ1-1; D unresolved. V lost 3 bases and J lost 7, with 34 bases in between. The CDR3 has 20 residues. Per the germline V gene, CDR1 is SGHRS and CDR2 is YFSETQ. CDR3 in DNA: TGCGCCAGCAGCTCGGTTGCAGGCGCCCCGAACAAAGACCTAAGCTATGAAGCTTTCTTT. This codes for CASSSVAGAPNKDLSYEAFF.

CDR3 in amino acids: CARSQDKGNQPQHF. The CDR3 DNA reads TGTGCCAGAAGTCAAGACAAGGGCAATCAGCCCCAGCATTTT. The gene calls are TRBV5-3 and TRBJ1-5; D call uncertain. TRBV5-3 is sorted into the ORF group, with uncertain function. CDR3 size: 14 residues. Trimming left V 5 bases short and J 2 bases short, with 11 bases between.

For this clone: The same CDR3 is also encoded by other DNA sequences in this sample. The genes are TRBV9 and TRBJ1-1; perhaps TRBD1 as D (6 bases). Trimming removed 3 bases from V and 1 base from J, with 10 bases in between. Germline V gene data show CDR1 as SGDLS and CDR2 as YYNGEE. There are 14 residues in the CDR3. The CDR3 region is CASSGGGANTEAFF. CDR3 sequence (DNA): TGTGCCAGCAGCGGAGGGGGGGCGAACACTGAAGCTTTCTTT.

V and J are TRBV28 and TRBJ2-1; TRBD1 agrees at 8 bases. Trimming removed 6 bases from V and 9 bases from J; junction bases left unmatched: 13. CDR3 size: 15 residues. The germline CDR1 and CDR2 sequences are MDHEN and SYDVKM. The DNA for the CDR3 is TGTGCCAGCAGATCGGGGTCAGGGGGCTCGGGTGAGCAGTTCTTC. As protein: CASRSGSGGSGEQFF.

The chain's CDR3 is CASSELRGKRTEAFF. The CDR3 DNA reads TGCGCCAGCAGTGAGTTAAGAGGCAAGAGAACTGAAGCTTTCTTT. This rearrangement joins TRBV10-2 to TRBJ1-1; no clear D gene. Germline V CDR1 and CDR2: WSHSY, SAAADI. The ends were cut back, 1 base at V and 5 bases at J, with 14 bases in the middle. This CDR3 has 15 residues.

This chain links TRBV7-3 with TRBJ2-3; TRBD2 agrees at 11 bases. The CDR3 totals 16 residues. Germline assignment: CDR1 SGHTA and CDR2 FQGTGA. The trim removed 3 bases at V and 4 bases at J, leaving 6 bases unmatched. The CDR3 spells CASSFRRSGGADTQYF. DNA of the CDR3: TGTGCCAGCAGCTTTCGACGTAGCGGGGGGGCAGATACGCAGTATTTT.

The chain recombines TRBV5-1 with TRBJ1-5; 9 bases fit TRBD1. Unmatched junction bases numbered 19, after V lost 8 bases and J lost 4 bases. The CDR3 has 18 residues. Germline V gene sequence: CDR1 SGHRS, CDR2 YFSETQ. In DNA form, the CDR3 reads TGCGCCAGTATAAACACCCCGGGACAGGGACCCATAAATCAGCCCCAGCATTTT. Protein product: CASINTPGQGPINQPQHF.

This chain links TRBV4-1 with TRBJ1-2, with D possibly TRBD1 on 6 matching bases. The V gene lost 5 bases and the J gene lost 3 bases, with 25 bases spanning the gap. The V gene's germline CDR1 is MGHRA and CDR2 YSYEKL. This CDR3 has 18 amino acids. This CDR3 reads CASSERPGQRERDYGYTF. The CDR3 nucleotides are TGCGCCAGCAGCGAAAGACCGGGACAAAGGGAGAGAGACTATGGCTACACCTTC.

Here the CDR3 DNA reads TGTGCCAGCTCACCATCTCGGGATATGGGTGAAAAACTGTTTTTT. Encoded protein: CASSPSRDMGEKLFF. The genes are TRBV18 and TRBJ1-4; D remains unclear. V lost 2 bases, J lost 7 bases, and 14 bases lay in between. The CDR3 spans 15 residues. The germline V gene has CDR1 KGHSH and CDR2 LQKENI.

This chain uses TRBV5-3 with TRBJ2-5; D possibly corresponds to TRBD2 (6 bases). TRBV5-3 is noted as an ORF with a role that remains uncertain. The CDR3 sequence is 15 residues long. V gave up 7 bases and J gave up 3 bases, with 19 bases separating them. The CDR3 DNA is TGTGCCAGAGCGCATACGGGGGTATTGGAAGAGACCCAGTACTTC. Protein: CARAHTGVLEETQYF.

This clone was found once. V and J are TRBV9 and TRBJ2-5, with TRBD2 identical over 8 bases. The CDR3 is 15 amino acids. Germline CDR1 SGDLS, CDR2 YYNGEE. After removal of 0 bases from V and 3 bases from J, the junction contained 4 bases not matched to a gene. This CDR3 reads CASSVVGGAEETQYF. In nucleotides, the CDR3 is TGTGCCAGCAGCGTAGTCGGGGGGGCGGAAGAGACCCAGTACTTC.

The CDR3 bases are TGTGCCAGCAGGCCGGGACAGGTCGAAGAGACCCAGTACTTC. Protein sequence: CASRPGQVEETQYF. The chain couples TRBV2 to TRBJ2-5; 8 bases are shared with TRBD1. In germline, CDR1 is SNHLY, CDR2 FYNNEI. Germline trimming cut 6 bases from V and 3 bases from J; bases unmatched to any gene: 6. The CDR3 consists of 14 residues.

The CDR3 DNA is TGTGCCAGCAGCCAAGGTAGCGGGGGGGTGGAGACCCAGTACTTC. Its protein is CASSQGSGGVETQYF. This sequence joins TRBV4-2 and TRBJ2-5, with TRBD2 identical over 11 bases. V gave up 1 base and J gave up 5 bases; unmatched junction bases: 3. CDR1 and CDR2 (germline): LGHNA, YNFKEQ. The CDR3 totals 15 residues.

This chain's CDR3 is CASSVAGRGLETQYF. The CDR3 region has the DNA TGTGCCAGCAGCGTAGCGGGCAGGGGGCTGGAGACCCAGTACTTC. The chain links TRBV9 to TRBJ2-5, with 8 bases aligning to TRBD1. Trimming took 0 bases from V and 5 from J; bases not matched to a gene: 6. Germline values: CDR1 SGDLS, CDR2 YYNGEE. CDR3 length equals 15 residues.

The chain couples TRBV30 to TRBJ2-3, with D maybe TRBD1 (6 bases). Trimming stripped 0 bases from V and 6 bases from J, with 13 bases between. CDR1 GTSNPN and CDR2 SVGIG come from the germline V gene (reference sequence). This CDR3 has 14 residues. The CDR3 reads CAWSVGALRDTQYF. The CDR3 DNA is TGTGCCTGGAGTGTGGGGGCCCTGAGGGATACGCAGTATTTT.

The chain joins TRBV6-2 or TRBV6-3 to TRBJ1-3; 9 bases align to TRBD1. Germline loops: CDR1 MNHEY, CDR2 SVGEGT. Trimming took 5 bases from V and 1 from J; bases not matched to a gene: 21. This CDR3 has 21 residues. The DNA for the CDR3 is TGTGCCAGCAGTGGCTGGGGAAGGGACAGGGTATTTGTTGGATCTGGAAACACCATATATTTT. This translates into CASSGWGRDRVFVGSGNTIYF.

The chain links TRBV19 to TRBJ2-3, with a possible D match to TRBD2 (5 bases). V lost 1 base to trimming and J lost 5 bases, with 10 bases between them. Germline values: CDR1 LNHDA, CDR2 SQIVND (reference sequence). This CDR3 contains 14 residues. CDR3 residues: CASSIGQGRDTQYF. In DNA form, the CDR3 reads TGTGCCAGTAGTATAGGACAAGGGAGAGATACGCAGTATTTT.

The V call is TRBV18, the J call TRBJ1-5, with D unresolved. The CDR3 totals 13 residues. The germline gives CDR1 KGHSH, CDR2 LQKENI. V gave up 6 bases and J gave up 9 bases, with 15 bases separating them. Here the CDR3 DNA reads TGTGCCAGCTCGCCGGGGAGGGATCGGCCCCAGCATTTT. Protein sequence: CASSPGRDRPQHF.

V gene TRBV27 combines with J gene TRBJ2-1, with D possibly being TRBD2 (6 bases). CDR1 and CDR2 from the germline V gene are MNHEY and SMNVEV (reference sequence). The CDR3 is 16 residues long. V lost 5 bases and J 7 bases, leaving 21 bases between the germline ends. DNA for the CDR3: TGTGCCAGCAGTAAGCGGACTAATTTACGGGTGAATGAGCAGTTCTTC. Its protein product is CASSKRTNLRVNEQFF.

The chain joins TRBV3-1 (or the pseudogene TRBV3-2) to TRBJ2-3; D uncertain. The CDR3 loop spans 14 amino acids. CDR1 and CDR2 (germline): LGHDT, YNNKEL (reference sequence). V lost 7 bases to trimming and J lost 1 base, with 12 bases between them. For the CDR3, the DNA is TGTGCCAGCACCCAGGAGATCCGCACAGATACGCAGTATTTT. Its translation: CASTQEIRTDTQYF.

In DNA, the CDR3 is TGTGCCAGCAGCAAACTCCGGGGGAGCCGAGGTACGCAGTATTTT. It encodes CASSKLRGSRGTQYF. The chain links TRBV13 to TRBJ2-3; tentative D call: TRBD2 (6 bases). The CDR3 extends over 15 amino acids. V shed 5 bases and J shed 8 bases, with 20 bases lying between them. The germline V gene has CDR1 PRHDT and CDR2 FYEKMQ (reference sequence).

The CDR3 sequence is CASRPGGDRYGYTF. The CDR3 nucleotides read TGTGCCAGCAGGCCCGGGGGGGATAGGTATGGCTACACCTTC. The gene calls are TRBV28 and TRBJ1-2, with a weak D call TRBD1 (5 bases). The V gene's germline CDR1 is MDHEN and CDR2 SYDVKM. Trimming cost V 6 bases and J 5 bases, with 16 bases left between them. The CDR3 consists of 14 residues.

This chain's CDR3 is CASSVGGPGTGELFF. The CDR3 DNA follows: TGTGCCAGCAGCGTAGGGGGGCCGGGTACCGGGGAGCTGTTTTTT. This chain links TRBV9 with TRBJ2-2; perhaps TRBD1 as D (6 bases). V was clipped by 0 bases and J by 5 bases, with 11 bases between them. The CDR3 extends over 15 amino acids. Germline CDR1 reads SGDLS; CDR2 reads YYNGEE.